These 11 T cell receptor beta chains were sequenced from one sample in a study of Tregs in tolerant kidney transplant recipients. Profiling relied on immunoSEQ multiplex PCR, and the TCRdb table lists in-frame clones only, not all of them. The sample carries 75,000 to 85,000 clones, more than 85% recorded once. The material sequenced was Tregs from blood, taken before the transplant. Receptors originate from a human donor who received a combined kidney and bone marrow transplant.

This chain links TRBV27 with TRBJ2-7; D is undetermined. The V gene's germline CDR1 is MNHEY and CDR2 SMNVEV (reference sequence). V lost 6 bases and J lost 2, with 11 bases in between. This CDR3 contains 13 residues. CDR3 region: CASSPTETYEQYF. CDR3 bases: TGTGCCAGCAGCCCAACAGAGACCTACGAGCAGTACTTC.

V and J are TRBV27 and TRBJ2-3; D is unresolved. Per germline, CDR1 MNHEY and CDR2 SMNVEV (reference sequence). V lost 2 bases and J lost 4, with 10 bases in between. This CDR3 contains 14 residues. CDR3 DNA sequence: TGTGCCAGCAGTTTACGCCGTGGTGCAGATACGCAGTATTTT. The encoded protein is CASSLRRGADTQYF.

This chain joins TRBV7-3 and TRBJ2-3; maybe TRBD2 (6 bases). Per germline, CDR1 SGHTA and CDR2 FQGTGA. The CDR3 contains 15 residues. The V and J ends lost 2 bases and 2 bases respectively, with 11 bases between them. The CDR3 here is CASSLEGGPTDTQYF. As DNA, the CDR3 is TGTGCCAGCAGCTTAGAGGGAGGACCCACAGATACGCAGTATTTT.

This chain connects TRBV6-1 to TRBJ2-2, with a weak D call TRBD1 (7 bases). Germline loops: CDR1 MNHNS, CDR2 SASEGT. CDR3 length: 13 amino acids. With 6 bases removed from V and 4 bases from J, the gap between germline ends came to 9 bases. DNA for the CDR3: TGTGCCAGCAGGCAGGGGGGCACCGGGGAGCTGTTTTTT. This encodes CASRQGGTGELFF.

This clone was found a few times. The V gene is TRBV5-1, the J gene TRBJ2-2; D call uncertain. Germline V gene sequence: CDR1 SGHRS, CDR2 YFSETQ. The CDR3 totals 15 residues. V was clipped by 0 bases and J by 1 base, with 7 bases between them. This CDR3 reads CASSLATLNTGELFF. The DNA for the CDR3 is TGCGCCAGCAGCTTGGCGACACTGAACACCGGGGAGCTGTTTTTT.

This clone turned up a few times. The rearrangement uses TRBV29-1 and TRBJ2-7; D tentatively reads TRBD1 or TRBD2 (5 bases each). The ends were cut back, 7 bases at V and 2 bases at J, with 24 bases in the middle. Germline CDR1 and CDR2: SQVTM and ANQGSEA. This CDR3 has 16 amino acids. CDR3 in amino acids: CSASGPGTNPTYEQYF. The CDR3 region has the DNA TGCAGCGCATCAGGACCCGGGACCAACCCTACCTACGAGCAGTACTTC.

The chain links TRBV7-3 to TRBJ2-3; 16 nucleotides line up with TRBD2. CDR1 and CDR2 (germline): SGHTA, FQGTGA. V dropped 4 bases and J dropped 4; count of bases not matched to a gene: 2. CDR3 length equals 16 residues. The CDR3 region has the DNA TGTGCCAGCAGCTCGGGACTAGCGGGAGGGTCAGATACGCAGTATTTT. This translates into CASSSGLAGGSDTQYF.

The chain employs TRBV27 and TRBJ2-6; perhaps D is TRBD1 or TRBD2 (6 bases each). Trimming shortened V by 6 bases and J by 2 bases, and 17 bases separated the two germline ends. The germline CDR1 and CDR2 sequences are MNHEY and SMNVEV (reference sequence). This CDR3 is built from 17 residues. Written as DNA, the CDR3 is TGTGCCAGCAGGCCCTGGGGGGCGGGTACTGGGGCCAACGTCCTGACTTTC. It translates to CASRPWGAGTGANVLTF. The variable domain in full, with the rest retrieved from reference TRBV27 and TRBJ2-6, is EAQVTQNPRYLITVTGKKLTVTCSQNMNHEYMSWYRQDPGLGLRQIYYSMNVEVTDKGDVPEGYKVSRKEKRNFPLILESPSPNQTSLYFCASRPWGAGTGANVLTFGAGSRLTVL.

CDR3 residues: CASSFGETGTGLRGQYF. CDR3 nucleotides: TGCGCCAGCAGCTTTGGGGAAACCGGGACGGGACTACGAGGGCAGTACTTC. The chain joins TRBV5-1 to TRBJ2-7, with 7 bases lining up with TRBD2. V was clipped by 2 bases and J by 9 bases; unmatched bases: 20. Germline V gene data show CDR1 as SGHRS and CDR2 as YFSETQ. The CDR3 extends over 17 amino acids.

The V call is TRBV29-1, the J call TRBJ2-7; unclear D gene. CDR3 size: 11 residues. The germline V gene encodes CDR1 SQVTM and CDR2 ANQGSEA. V was trimmed by 4 bases and J by 4 bases, leaving 8 bases between them. The CDR3 coding sequence is TGCAGCGTTGTATTTTCGTACGAGCAGTACTTC. Its protein is CSVVFSYEQYF.

The rearrangement joins TRBV28 to TRBJ2-2; no definite D call. Germline V gives CDR1 MDHEN, CDR2 SYDVKM. V lost 8 bases and J lost 5, with 18 bases in between. The CDR3 has 15 residues. DNA of the CDR3: TGTGCCAGCTCCGGGCCACACCGGAAAACCGGGGAGCTGTTTTTT. It codes for CASSGPHRKTGELFF.